These 8 T cell receptor beta chains were sequenced from one sample in a study of blood T cell repertoires in COVID-19. The repertoire was sequenced with immunoSEQ multiplex PCR; TCRdb's copy has only in-frame clones and lacks some. The sample comprises 270,000 or so clones, 80% to 90% of which are singletons, and roughly 9.4% rests with the top ten. The specimen sequenced was peripheral blood. These receptor sequences come from a woman aged 50 to 60 who had recovered from COVID-19.

The V and J genes are TRBV11-2 and TRBJ1-4, with D tentatively TRBD1 (5 bases). The CDR3 has 15 residues. With 0 bases removed from V and 8 bases from J, the gap between germline ends came to 13 bases. Germline V gives CDR1 SGHAT, CDR2 FQNNGV. CDR3 DNA: TGTGCCAGCAGCTTAGAGGGGGAGGGGCGGGAAAAACTGTTTTTT. Protein product: CASSLEGEGREKLFF. The full variable domain, with the rest looked up from reference TRBV11-2 and TRBJ1-4, is EAGVAQSPRYKIIEKRQSVAFWCNPISGHATLYWYQQILGQGPKLLIQFQNNGVVDDSQLPKDRFSAERLKGVDSTLKIQPAKLEDSAVYLCASSLEGEGREKLFFGSGTQLSVL.

This clone was picked up a small number of times. The chain joins TRBV28 to TRBJ1-1; the D gene is possibly TRBD1 (6 bases). Germline V lookup: CDR1 MDHEN, CDR2 SYDVKM. V was cut by 6 bases and J by 1 base, with 18 bases left in between. The CDR3 covers 16 residues. The CDR3 protein is CASRGLPGHQNTEAFF. The CDR3 DNA follows: TGTGCCAGCAGGGGGCTGCCGGGACACCAGAACACTGAAGCTTTCTTT.

The chain recombines TRBV10-3 with TRBJ2-2, with D perhaps matching TRBD2 (6 bases). The CDR3 is made up of 14 amino acids. Deletions cut 7 bases from V and 1 base from J, with 10 bases between. CDR1 and CDR2 (germline): ENHRY, SYGVKD. The CDR3 bases are TGTGCCATCACCGGGACTGTGAACACCGGGGAGCTGTTTTTT. Translating gives CAITGTVNTGELFF.

This chain links TRBV29-1 with TRBJ2-4, with a possible D match to TRBD2 (6 bases). Trimming cost V 7 bases and J 0 bases, with 19 bases left between them. Germline lookup yields CDR1 SQVTM and CDR2 ANQGSEA. CDR3 size: 16 residues. DNA of the CDR3: TGCAGCGGGGGGGAACAGAAGATTCTAGCCAAAAACATTCAGTACTTC. This translates into CSGGEQKILAKNIQYF. The entire variable domain, with the rest obtained from reference TRBV29-1 and TRBJ2-4, is as follows: SAVISQKPSRDICQRGTSLTIQCQVDSQVTMMFWYRQQPGQSLTLIATANQGSEATYESGFVIDKFPISRPNLTFSTLTVSNMSPEDSSIYLCSGGEQKILAKNIQYFGAGTRLSVL.

The rearrangement uses TRBV6-2 or TRBV6-3 and TRBJ1-2; D is possibly TRBD1 (5 bases). Germline values: CDR1 MNHEY, CDR2 SVGEGT. The CDR3 consists of 15 residues. Trimming removed 6 bases at V and 6 bases at J, with 20 bases between. The CDR3 spells CASSTYREGRNGYTF. The CDR3 bases are TGTGCCAGCAGCACCTACCGGGAGGGGCGGAATGGCTACACCTTC.

This chain links TRBV7-9 with TRBJ2-5; TRBD2 aligns across 11 bases. Germline CDR1 is SEHNR and CDR2 is FQNEAQ (reference sequence). V was clipped by 8 bases and J by 2 bases; unmatched bases: 4. This CDR3 contains 14 residues. CDR3 sequence reads: CASGLAGGQETQYF. The CDR3, as DNA: TGTGCCAGCGGGCTAGCGGGGGGACAAGAGACCCAGTACTTC.

The V gene is TRBV28, the J gene TRBJ1-2; possibly TRBD1 for D (5 bases). Per the germline V gene, CDR1 is MDHEN and CDR2 is SYDVKM. V lost 3 bases, J lost 3 bases, and 11 bases lay in between. The CDR3 is 14 amino acids. CDR3 sequence reads: CASSFQGSHYGYTF. CDR3 bases: TGTGCCAGCAGTTTTCAGGGCAGTCACTATGGCTACACCTTC.

The genes are TRBV7-2 and TRBJ2-7, with 10 bases matching TRBD2. V lost 8 bases and J lost 3; bases outside the gene matches: 10. The germline gives CDR1 SGHTA, CDR2 FQGNSA. The CDR3 consists of 15 residues. The CDR3 nucleotides are TGTGCCAGCCGCTCTGAGGCTAGCGGGAGCTACGAGCAGTACTTC. This encodes CASRSEASGSYEQYF.